This TCR beta chain was profiled in a study of T cells in Graves' hyperthyroidism and ophthalmopathy. Regions amplified from RNA transcripts were the TCR beta CDR3 regions. An initial round of RT-PCR targeting the TCR CDR3 relied on the HTBI primer set. TCRdb analysed the multiplex PCR reads with MiXCR anew, one entry per CDR3 protein. The sample includes approximately 380,000 distinct CDR3 sequences, 19% of them seen just once. Those patients with uncontrolled infection, other autoimmune disease, pregnancy or lactation were excluded. The CDR3 runs to 16 residues. The V and J ends lost 5 bases and 0 bases, in that order; junction bases with no gene match: 10. Per the germline V gene, CDR1 is DFQATT and CDR2 is SNEGSKA (reference sequence). This clonotype came up many times.

The TCR was taken from a woman in her late teens or twenties with Graves' hyperthyroidism. Sequencing was performed on blood. The genes are TRBV20-1 and TRBJ1-1; TRBD1 agrees at 9 bases. The CDR3, as DNA: TGCAGTGCTTCCAACAGGGGGCCCATAATGAACACTGAAGCTTTCTTT. Protein product: CSASNRGPIMNTEAFF.